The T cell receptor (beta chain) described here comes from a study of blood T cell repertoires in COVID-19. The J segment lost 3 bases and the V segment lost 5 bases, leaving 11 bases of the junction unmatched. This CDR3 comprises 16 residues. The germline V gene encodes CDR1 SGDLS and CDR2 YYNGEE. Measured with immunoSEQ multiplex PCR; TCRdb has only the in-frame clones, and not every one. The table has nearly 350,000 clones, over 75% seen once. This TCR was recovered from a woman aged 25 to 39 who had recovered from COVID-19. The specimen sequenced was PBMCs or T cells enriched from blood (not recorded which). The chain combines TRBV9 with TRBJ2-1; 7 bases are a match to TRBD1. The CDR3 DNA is TGTGCCAGCAGTCGAAAGGGGGCCCTGGTCTACAATGAGCAGTTCTTC. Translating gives CASSRKGALVYNEQFF.